Presented here are 26 T cell receptor beta chains from one specimen sequenced in a study of blood T cell repertoires in COVID-19. Repertoires were generated with immunoSEQ multiplex PCR, while TCRdb's copy carries only in-frame clones and drops some. The table has some 150,000 clones, around 84% seen once. The sample was peripheral blood. Receptors originate from a woman in her fifties or sixties with acute or convalescent COVID-19.

The rearrangement links TRBV6-5 to TRBJ2-7, with 10 nucleotides matching TRBD1. Germline V gene data show CDR1 as MNHEY and CDR2 as SVGAGI. V shed 0 bases and J 5 bases; nucleotides not matched to a gene: 1. The CDR3 has 14 amino acids. CDR3 DNA sequence: TGTGCCAGCAGTTACTCCGGGACAGGGGACGAGCAGTACTTC. It codes for CASSYSGTGDEQYF.

The chain combines TRBV9 with TRBJ1-2; TRBD1 might be the D (6 bases). Per the germline V gene, CDR1 is SGDLS and CDR2 is YYNGEE. The CDR3 sequence is 14 residues long. Trimming removed 2 bases from V and 5 bases from J, with 13 bases in between. The CDR3 nucleotides read TGTGCCAGCAGCGTGGGGAGGGGGTTTTATGGCTACACCTTC. Protein: CASSVGRGFYGYTF.

V and J are TRBV7-3 and TRBJ2-1; TRBD2 agrees at 7 bases. The CDR3 contains 15 residues. Per the germline V gene, CDR1 is SGHTA and CDR2 is FQGTGA. V shed 2 bases, J shed 7 bases, and the junction held 8 bases outside the gene matches. The CDR3 coding sequence is TGTGCCAGCAGCTTAGGCGGACTAGTGTTTAATGAGCAGTTCTTC. Residues: CASSLGGLVFNEQFF.

The chain employs TRBV12-3 or TRBV12-4 and TRBJ1-3; D unresolved. The V gene lost 4 bases and the J gene lost 8 bases, with 3 bases spanning the gap. The CDR3 has 10 amino acids. Here the CDR3 reads CASSSYTIYF. The CDR3 nucleotides read TGTGCCAGCAGTTCATACACCATATATTTT.

The chain combines TRBV9 with TRBJ2-2; 14 bases agree with TRBD2. The J segment lost 6 bases and the V segment lost 5 bases, leaving 3 bases of the junction unmatched. Germline CDR1 reads SGDLS; CDR2 reads YYNGEE. This CDR3 is built from 15 residues. Written as DNA, the CDR3 is TGTGCCAGCAGAAAGACTAGCGGGAGGGCCGGGGAGCTGTTTTTT. It yields the protein CASRKTSGRAGELFF.

V usage is TRBV4-3 and J usage is TRBJ2-6; D may be TRBD2 (6 bases). The CDR3 is 15 residues long. V lost 3 bases, J lost 7 bases, and 13 bases lay in between. Germline CDR1 reads LGHNA; CDR2 reads YSLEER. CDR3 residues: CASSHEVGGANVLTF. CDR3 bases: TGCGCCAGCAGCCATGAGGTGGGGGGTGCCAACGTCCTGACTTTC.

V gene TRBV4-3 combines with J gene TRBJ1-2, with D unresolved. Trimming took off 0 bases at V and 8 bases at J, with 13 bases between the two ends. CDR1 LGHNA and CDR2 YSLEER come from the germline V gene. The length of the CDR3 is 14 residues. CDR3 bases: TGCGCCAGCAGCCAAGATACGGGAACCGGGGGCTACACCTTC. Its protein product is CASSQDTGTGGYTF.

This clone has only a few counts. The chain recombines TRBV11-2 with TRBJ1-2, with no clear D. Trimming stripped 2 bases from V and 0 bases from J, with 10 bases between. Germline assignment: CDR1 SGHAT and CDR2 FQNNGV. The CDR3 is 15 residues long. CDR3 amino acids: CASSLSKSTNYGYTF. CDR3 bases: TGTGCCAGCAGCTTATCGAAAAGCACTAACTATGGCTACACCTTC.

This clone was detected only a few times. CDR3 sequence: CAISPRGDNEQFF. In DNA, the CDR3 is TGTGCCATCAGCCCGAGAGGTGACAATGAGCAGTTCTTC. This rearrangement joins TRBV10-3 to TRBJ2-1; no firm D call. V lost 6 bases, J lost 5 bases, and 11 bases lay in between. Germline values: CDR1 ENHRY, CDR2 SYGVKD. The CDR3 has 13 residues.

V is TRBV18 and J is TRBJ2-1; D possibly corresponds to TRBD2 (5 bases). This CDR3 has 15 amino acids. V dropped 4 bases and J dropped 0 bases, with 10 bases sitting between them. Germline CDR1 is KGHSH and CDR2 is LQKENI. In DNA form, the CDR3 reads TGTGCCAGCTCACGTCCGGGGAGCTCCTACAATGAGCAGTTCTTC. Encoded protein: CASSRPGSSYNEQFF.

The chain links TRBV12-3 or TRBV12-4 to TRBJ2-4; D not certain. V lost 2 bases and J lost 6, with 8 bases in between. This CDR3 has 13 amino acids. CDR3: CASSLSPPNIQYF. CDR3 DNA: TGTGCCAGCAGTTTAAGCCCCCCAAACATTCAGTACTTC.

The V and J genes are TRBV6-2 or TRBV6-3 and TRBJ2-7, with 7 nucleotides matching TRBD1. Germline CDR1 reads MNHEY; CDR2 reads SVGEGT. V lost 1 base to trimming and J lost 6 bases; unmatched junction nucleotides: 6. The CDR3 is made up of 14 amino acids. The CDR3 DNA sequence: TGTGCCAGCAGTTACTACAGGGGTCGAGGCGAGCAGTACTTC. The encoded protein is CASSYYRGRGEQYF.

This clone was picked up many times. The V gene is TRBV27, the J gene TRBJ1-6, with D hard to call. The CDR3 is 14 amino acids. Trimming removed 5 bases from V and 10 bases from J, with 15 bases in between. From germline, CDR1 is MNHEY and CDR2 SMNVEV (reference sequence). The CDR3 DNA sequence: TGTGCCAGCAGTCGAACCCCCTTAAGCTCACCCCTCCACTTT. Its protein product is CASSRTPLSSPLHF.

The chain employs TRBV4-2 and TRBJ2-7; weak D call: TRBD1 (5 bases). V shed 3 bases and J shed 5 bases, with 14 bases lying between them. The CDR3 has 14 amino acids. Germline loops: CDR1 LGHNA, CDR2 YNFKEQ. The CDR3 DNA reads TGTGCCAGCAGCCAGACCTCCCAGGGCCACGAGCAGTACTTC. This translates into CASSQTSQGHEQYF.

V and J are TRBV3-1 (or the pseudogene TRBV3-2) and TRBJ2-7, with no clear D. Germline V gene data show CDR1 as LGHDT and CDR2 as YNNKEL (reference sequence). The V and J ends lost 4 bases and 3 bases respectively, with 10 bases between them. This CDR3 region has 13 residues. The DNA for the CDR3 is TGTGCCAGCAGCCGAAGTGAGATCTACGAGCAGTACTTC. It is translated as CASSRSEIYEQYF.

V and J are TRBV19 and TRBJ1-3; 10 positions match TRBD1. J lost 3 bases, V lost 10 bases, and 9 bases had no gene match. This CDR3 contains 15 residues. Germline V gives CDR1 LNHDA, CDR2 SQIVND (reference sequence). The CDR3: CATRDRGLYGNTIYF. CDR3 nucleotide sequence: TGTGCCACTCGAGACAGGGGGCTATATGGAAACACCATATATTTT.

Here the CDR3 reads CASSYTAGTVQETQYF. CDR3 DNA sequence: TGTGCCAGCAGTTACACCGCGGGGACGGTGCAAGAGACCCAGTACTTC. V is TRBV6-2 or TRBV6-3 and J is TRBJ2-5, with D possibly being TRBD2 (6 bases). The CDR3 has 16 residues. Trimming pared 2 bases from V and 2 bases from J, leaving 15 bases between. Per the germline V gene, CDR1 is MNHEY and CDR2 is SVGEGT.

This clone turned up a few times. This chain joins TRBV7-9 and TRBJ2-3; 12 bases fit TRBD1. Losses at the gene ends were 6 bases for V and 8 bases for J; bases not matched to a gene: 9. Germline CDR1 SEHNR, CDR2 FQNEAQ (reference sequence). CDR3 length equals 15 residues. Here the CDR3 reads CASRPGTGGAGTQYF. CDR3 bases: TGTGCCAGCAGACCCGGGACAGGGGGCGCGGGTACGCAGTATTTT.

In its sample, this clone was seen once. This chain joins TRBV4-2 and TRBJ1-4; possibly TRBD1 for D (6 bases). CDR1 is LGHNA and CDR2 is YNFKEQ in the germline V gene. Trimming took 0 bases from V and 3 from J, leaving 14 bases between them. The CDR3 covers 17 residues. This CDR3 is CASSQDPQGSANEKLFF. The CDR3 bases are TGTGCCAGCAGCCAAGATCCTCAGGGGTCGGCTAATGAAAAACTGTTTTTT.

This chain links TRBV27 with TRBJ2-5; D not certain. With 5 bases removed from V and 1 base from J, the gap between germline ends came to 11 bases. The CDR3 sequence is 14 residues long. Germline values: CDR1 MNHEY, CDR2 SMNVEV (reference sequence). Here the CDR3 reads CASSPLDSQETQYF. In DNA, the CDR3 is TGTGCCAGCAGTCCTCTAGATTCCCAAGAGACCCAGTACTTC.

Of note for this clone: Other DNA sequences in the sample encode the same CDR3. The J gene is TRBJ2-1, the V gene TRBV2; 13 nucleotides agree with TRBD2. Germline V lookup: CDR1 SNHLY, CDR2 FYNNEI. The CDR3 spans 15 residues. Trimming at V came to 6 bases and at J to 5 bases, leaving 4 bases not matched to a gene. The CDR3: CASRALAGGDNEQFF. The CDR3 DNA reads TGTGCCAGCAGAGCACTAGCGGGAGGGGACAATGAGCAGTTCTTC. Together with reference TRBV2 and TRBJ2-1, the CDR3 gives the full variable domain: EPEVTQTPSHQVTQMGQEVILRCVPISNHLYFYWYRQILGQKVEFLVSFYNNEISEKSEIFDDQFSVERPDGSNFTLKIRSTKLEDSAMYFCASRALAGGDNEQFFGPGTRLTVL.

The V call is TRBV28, the J call TRBJ2-3; D ambiguous. Trimming removed 4 bases at V and 0 bases at J, with 8 bases between. This CDR3 comprises 14 residues. Germline values: CDR1 MDHEN, CDR2 SYDVKM. The CDR3 loop is CASSSAVSTDTQYF. The CDR3, as DNA: TGTGCCAGCAGTTCCGCGGTCAGCACAGATACGCAGTATTTT.

The chain couples TRBV5-5 to TRBJ2-1; 8 bases agree with TRBD1. The CDR3 is made up of 14 amino acids. The germline gives CDR1 SGHKS, CDR2 YYEKEE (reference sequence). V gave up 0 bases and J gave up 9 bases; unmatched junction bases: 5. CDR3 loop: CASSLGQGAREQFF. DNA of the CDR3: TGTGCCAGCAGCTTGGGGCAGGGGGCCCGTGAGCAGTTCTTC.

The rearrangement joins TRBV3-1 (or the pseudogene TRBV3-2) to TRBJ2-7; 11 bases are a match to TRBD1. The CDR3 runs 17 residues. Germline values: CDR1 LGHDT, CDR2 YNNKEL (reference sequence). V was clipped by 2 bases and J by 4 bases; unmatched bases: 10. The CDR3 region is CASSQRTGGPKSYEQYF. In DNA, the CDR3 is TGTGCCAGCAGCCAACGGACAGGGGGCCCGAAATCTTACGAGCAGTACTTC.

This clone was counted a few times. The chain joins TRBV5-1 to TRBJ1-1, with D possibly being TRBD1 (6 bases). Per the germline V gene, CDR1 is SGHRS and CDR2 is YFSETQ. The CDR3 has 14 residues. The ends were cut back, 4 bases at V and 1 base at J, with 11 bases in the middle. The CDR3 loop is CASSPGHQNTEAFF. CDR3 bases: TGCGCCAGCAGCCCGGGACACCAGAACACTGAAGCTTTCTTT.

This clone has only a few counts. Compared with germline, one end of the junction differs, possibly owing to a read error. The chain combines TRBV18 with TRBJ1-4; no clear D gene. The CDR3 runs 12 residues. Germline V CDR1 and CDR2: KGHSH, LQKENI. CDR3 protein: CASSPRLTKYYF. CDR3 DNA sequence: TGTGCCAGCTCACCACGACTAACCAAGTACTATTTT.